This T cell receptor (beta chain) was recovered during a study of OX40 agonist ivuxolimab in advanced cancers. On the study more broadly: The drug used for patients, ivuxolimab, was an agonistic anti-OX40 (CD134) antibody. Participants, 82.7% male, averaged roughly 60 years of age, ranging from roughly 20 to 79.

The germline V and J ends were trimmed by 5 bases and 4 bases, with 14 bases remaining between them. The CDR3 runs to 14 residues. CDR1 is SGHTA and CDR2 is FQGNSA in the germline V gene. Notes on this clone: Its specificity is unknown.

Points from the study as a whole: Researchers did not determine the expanded peripheral T cells' antigen specificity. At doses 0.1 to 3.0 mg/kg, CD4+ and CD8+ clones expanded.

TCRdb's copy holds only in-frame clones and misses some; the assay was immunoSEQ multiplex PCR. The sample consists of about 78,000 clones, 92% of them appearing once. The specimen comprised CD4+ or CD8+ T cells sorted from blood, sampled in a trial of the OX40 agonist ivuxolimab. The TCR originated in an adult with an advanced solid tumor such as melanoma, head and neck, liver or kidney cancer. V is TRBV7-2 and J is TRBJ2-5, with D possibly matching TRBD2 (5 bases). CDR3 sequence reads: CASSVDPRGETQYF. The CDR3 nucleotides are TGTGCCAGCAGCGTAGACCCTCGGGGAGAGACCCAGTACTTC.